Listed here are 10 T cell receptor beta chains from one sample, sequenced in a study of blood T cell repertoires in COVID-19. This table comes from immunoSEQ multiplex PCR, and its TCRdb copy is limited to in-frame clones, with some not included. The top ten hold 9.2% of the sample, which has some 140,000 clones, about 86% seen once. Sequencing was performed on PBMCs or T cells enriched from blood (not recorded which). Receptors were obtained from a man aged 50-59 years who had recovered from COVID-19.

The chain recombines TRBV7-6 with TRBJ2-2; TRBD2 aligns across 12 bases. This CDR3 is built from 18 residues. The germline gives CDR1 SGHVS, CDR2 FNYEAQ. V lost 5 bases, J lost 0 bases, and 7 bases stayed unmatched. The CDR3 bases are TGTGCCAGCAGCCCCTCTAGCGGGGGGGTCCCGAACACCGGGGAGCTGTTTTTT. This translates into CASSPSSGGVPNTGELFF.

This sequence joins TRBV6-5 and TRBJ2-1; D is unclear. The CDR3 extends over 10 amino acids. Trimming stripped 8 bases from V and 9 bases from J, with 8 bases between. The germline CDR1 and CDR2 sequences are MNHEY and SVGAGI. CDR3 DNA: TGTGCCAGCGCTAGGTTTGAGCAGTTCTTC. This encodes CASARFEQFF.

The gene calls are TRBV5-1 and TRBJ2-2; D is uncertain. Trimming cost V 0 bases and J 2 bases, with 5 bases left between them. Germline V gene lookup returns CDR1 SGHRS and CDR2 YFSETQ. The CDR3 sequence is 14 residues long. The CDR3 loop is CASSLGPNTGELFF. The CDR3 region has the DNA TGCGCCAGCAGCTTGGGGCCCAACACCGGGGAGCTGTTTTTT.

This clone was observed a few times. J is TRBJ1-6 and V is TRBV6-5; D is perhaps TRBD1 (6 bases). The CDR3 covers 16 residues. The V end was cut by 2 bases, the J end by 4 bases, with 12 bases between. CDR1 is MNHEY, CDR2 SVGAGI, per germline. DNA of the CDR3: TGTGCCAGCAGTTACGTGGGGGCGGGTTATAATTCACCCCTCCACTTT. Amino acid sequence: CASSYVGAGYNSPLHF.

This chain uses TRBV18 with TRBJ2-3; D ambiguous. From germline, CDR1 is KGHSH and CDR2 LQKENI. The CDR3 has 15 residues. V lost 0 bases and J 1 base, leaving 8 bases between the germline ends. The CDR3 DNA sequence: TGTGCCAGCTCACCACCTAGCAGAGGCACAGATACGCAGTATTTT. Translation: CASSPPSRGTDTQYF.

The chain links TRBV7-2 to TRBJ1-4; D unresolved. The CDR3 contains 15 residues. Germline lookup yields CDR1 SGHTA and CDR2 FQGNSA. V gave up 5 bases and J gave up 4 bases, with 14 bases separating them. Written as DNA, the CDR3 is TGTGCCAGCAGCACATACACGGGAATTAATGAAAAACTGTTTTTT. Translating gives CASSTYTGINEKLFF.

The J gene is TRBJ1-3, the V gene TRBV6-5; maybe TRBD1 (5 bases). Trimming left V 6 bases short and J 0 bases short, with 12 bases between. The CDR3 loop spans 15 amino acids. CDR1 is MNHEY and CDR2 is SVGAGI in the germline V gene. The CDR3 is CASRQDSLSGNTIYF. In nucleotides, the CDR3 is TGTGCCAGCAGACAAGACAGCCTCTCTGGAAACACCATATATTTT.

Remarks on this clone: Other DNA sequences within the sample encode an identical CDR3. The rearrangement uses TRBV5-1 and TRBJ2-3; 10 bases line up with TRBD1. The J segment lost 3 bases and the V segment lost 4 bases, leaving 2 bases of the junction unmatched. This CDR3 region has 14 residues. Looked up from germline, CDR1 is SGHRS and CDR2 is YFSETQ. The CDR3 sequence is CASSVGQGTDTQYF. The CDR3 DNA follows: TGCGCCAGCAGCGTGGGACAGGGGACAGATACGCAGTATTTT.

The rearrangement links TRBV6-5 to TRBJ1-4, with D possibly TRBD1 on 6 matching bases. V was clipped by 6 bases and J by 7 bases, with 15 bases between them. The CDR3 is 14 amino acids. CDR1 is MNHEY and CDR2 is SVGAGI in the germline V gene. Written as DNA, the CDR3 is TGTGCCAGCAGCCCAGGGGCTGGCCTTGAAAAACTGTTTTTT. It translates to CASSPGAGLEKLFF.

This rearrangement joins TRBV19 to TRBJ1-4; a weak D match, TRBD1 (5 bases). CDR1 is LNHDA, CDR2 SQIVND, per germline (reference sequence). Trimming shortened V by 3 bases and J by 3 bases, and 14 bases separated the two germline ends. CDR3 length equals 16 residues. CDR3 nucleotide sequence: TGTGCCAGTAGTATCTCAGGGTGGGCACCTAATGAAAAACTGTTTTTT. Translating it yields CASSISGWAPNEKLFF.